The clone carrying this T cell receptor (beta chain) was seen repeatedly, ten times or more. The antigen remains unidentified. MiXCR, applied by TCRdb to the 5' RACE reads, yields one record per CDR3 protein. The sample contains 300,000 to 350,000 distinct CDR3 sequences, roughly 4.3% of which appear only once. These data belong to a study of T cells after yellow fever vaccination. V lost 4 bases to trimming and J lost 6 bases; unmatched junction nucleotides: 7. The CDR3 consists of 15 residues. Germline V CDR1 and CDR2: SGHRS, YFSETQ. Findings of the study overall: Abundant clonotypes from the bulk population could contaminate FACS-sorted repertoires.

V usage is TRBV5-1 and J usage is TRBJ2-1; TRBD2 matches at 10 bases. This sequence originates from a man between 18 and 35 years old who received the YFV17D yellow fever vaccine. The sample here was PBMCs, taken 5 days after the yellow fever booster vaccination. CDR3 sequence reads: CASSIYASGGNEQFF. As DNA, the CDR3 is TGCGCCAGCAGCATTTACGCTAGCGGGGGCAATGAGCAGTTCTTC.